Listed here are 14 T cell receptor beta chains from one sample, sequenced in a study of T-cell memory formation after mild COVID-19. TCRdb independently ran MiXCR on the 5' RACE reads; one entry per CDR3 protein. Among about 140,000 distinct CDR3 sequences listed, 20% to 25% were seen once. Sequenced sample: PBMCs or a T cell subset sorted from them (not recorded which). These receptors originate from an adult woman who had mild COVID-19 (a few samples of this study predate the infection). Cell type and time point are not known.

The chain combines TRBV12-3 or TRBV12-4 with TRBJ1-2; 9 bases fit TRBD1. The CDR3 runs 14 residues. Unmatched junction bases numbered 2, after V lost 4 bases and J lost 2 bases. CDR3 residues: CASSSTGGNYGYTF. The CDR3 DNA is TGTGCCAGCAGTTCTACAGGGGGCAACTATGGCTACACCTTC.

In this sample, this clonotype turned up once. The CDR3 bases are TGCGCCAGCAGCCAAGATCCAGGCGCCGCTGAAGCTTTCTTT. This encodes CASSQDPGAAEAFF. The chain couples TRBV4-1 to TRBJ1-1; D unclear. This CDR3 region has 14 residues. V shed 0 bases and J shed 6 bases, with 11 bases lying between them. Germline V gene data show CDR1 as MGHRA and CDR2 as YSYEKL.

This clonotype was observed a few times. The CDR3 DNA reads TGTGCCAGCAGCGCATGGAACACTGAAGCTTTCTTT. This codes for CASSAWNTEAFF. This chain uses TRBV7-2 with TRBJ1-1; D is undetermined. The V end lost 5 bases, the J end lost 1 base, and 5 bases lay between the germline ends. This CDR3 comprises 12 residues. CDR1 is SGHTA and CDR2 is FQGNSA in the germline V gene.

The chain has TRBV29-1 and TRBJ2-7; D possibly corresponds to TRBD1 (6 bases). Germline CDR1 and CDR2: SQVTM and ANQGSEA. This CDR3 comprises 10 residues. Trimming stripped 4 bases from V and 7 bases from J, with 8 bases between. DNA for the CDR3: TGCAGCGTTGTTGGGACAGAGCAGTACTTC. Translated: CSVVGTEQYF.

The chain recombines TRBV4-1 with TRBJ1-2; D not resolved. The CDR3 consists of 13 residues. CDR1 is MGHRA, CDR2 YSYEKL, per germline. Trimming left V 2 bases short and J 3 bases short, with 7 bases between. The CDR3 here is CASSQPGDYGYTF. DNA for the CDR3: TGCGCCAGCAGCCAACCCGGGGACTATGGCTACACCTTC.

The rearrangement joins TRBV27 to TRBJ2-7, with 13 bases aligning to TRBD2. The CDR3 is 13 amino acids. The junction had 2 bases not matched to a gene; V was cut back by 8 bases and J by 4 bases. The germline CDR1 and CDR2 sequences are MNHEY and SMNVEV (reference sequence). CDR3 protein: CASGGLAGYEQYF. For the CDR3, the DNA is TGTGCCAGCGGGGGACTAGCGGGATACGAGCAGTACTTC.

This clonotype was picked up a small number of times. Here the CDR3 reads CASSVSGTSSYEQYF. CDR3 DNA sequence: TGTGCCAGCAGCGTATCCGGCACTAGCTCCTACGAGCAGTACTTC. This chain connects TRBV9 to TRBJ2-7; weak D call: TRBD2 (5 bases). The CDR3 is made up of 15 amino acids. Between the trimmed V and J ends, which lost 1 base and 0 bases, there was a span of 11 bases. The germline V gene encodes CDR1 SGDLS and CDR2 YYNGEE.

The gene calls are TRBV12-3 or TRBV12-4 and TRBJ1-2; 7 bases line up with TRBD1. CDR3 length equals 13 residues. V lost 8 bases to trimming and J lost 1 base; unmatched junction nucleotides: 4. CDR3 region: CASRSGGNYGYTF. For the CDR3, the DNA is TGTGCCAGCCGGTCAGGGGGTAACTATGGCTACACCTTC.

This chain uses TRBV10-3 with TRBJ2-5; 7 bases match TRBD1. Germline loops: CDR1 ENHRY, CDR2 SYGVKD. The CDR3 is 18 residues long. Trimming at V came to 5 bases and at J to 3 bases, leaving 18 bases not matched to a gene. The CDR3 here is CAISRNSPEDRVEETQYF. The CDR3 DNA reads TGTGCCATCAGTAGAAACTCTCCGGAAGACAGGGTAGAAGAGACCCAGTACTTC.

CDR3: CATRTSGAQFF. The CDR3 bases are TGTGCCACCCGGACTAGCGGGGCGCAGTTCTTC. This rearrangement joins TRBV2 to TRBJ2-1; 12 bases align to TRBD2. J was trimmed by 12 bases and V by 10 bases; bases with no gene match: 4. The CDR3 extends over 11 amino acids. Looked up from germline, CDR1 is SNHLY and CDR2 is FYNNEI.

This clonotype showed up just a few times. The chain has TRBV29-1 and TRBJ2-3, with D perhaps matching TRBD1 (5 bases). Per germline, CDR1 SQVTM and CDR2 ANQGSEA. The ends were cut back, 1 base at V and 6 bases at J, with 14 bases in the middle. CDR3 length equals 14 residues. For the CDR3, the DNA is TGCAGCGTTGAAGGGGGCGCAGACTTGGATACGCAGTATTTT. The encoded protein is CSVEGGADLDTQYF.

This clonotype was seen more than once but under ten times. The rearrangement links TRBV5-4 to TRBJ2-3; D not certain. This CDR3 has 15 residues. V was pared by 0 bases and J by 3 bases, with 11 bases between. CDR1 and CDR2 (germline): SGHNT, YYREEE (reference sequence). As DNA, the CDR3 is TGTGCCAGCAGCTTGGGAACAATTAAGACAGATACGCAGTATTTT. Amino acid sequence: CASSLGTIKTDTQYF.

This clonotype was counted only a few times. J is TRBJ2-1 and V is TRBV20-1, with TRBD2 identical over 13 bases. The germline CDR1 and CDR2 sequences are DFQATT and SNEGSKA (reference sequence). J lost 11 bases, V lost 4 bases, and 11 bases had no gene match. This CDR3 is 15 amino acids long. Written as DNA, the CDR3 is TGCAGTGCTACCTCGATCGGGACTAGCGGGATGAAGCAGTTCTTC. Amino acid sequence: CSATSIGTSGMKQFF.

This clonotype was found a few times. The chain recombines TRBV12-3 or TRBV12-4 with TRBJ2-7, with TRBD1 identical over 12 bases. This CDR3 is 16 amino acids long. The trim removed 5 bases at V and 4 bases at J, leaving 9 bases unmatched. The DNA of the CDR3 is TGTGCCAGCAGTGCCCCTGGGACAGGGGGCCTGTACGAGCAGTACTTC. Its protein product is CASSAPGTGGLYEQYF.